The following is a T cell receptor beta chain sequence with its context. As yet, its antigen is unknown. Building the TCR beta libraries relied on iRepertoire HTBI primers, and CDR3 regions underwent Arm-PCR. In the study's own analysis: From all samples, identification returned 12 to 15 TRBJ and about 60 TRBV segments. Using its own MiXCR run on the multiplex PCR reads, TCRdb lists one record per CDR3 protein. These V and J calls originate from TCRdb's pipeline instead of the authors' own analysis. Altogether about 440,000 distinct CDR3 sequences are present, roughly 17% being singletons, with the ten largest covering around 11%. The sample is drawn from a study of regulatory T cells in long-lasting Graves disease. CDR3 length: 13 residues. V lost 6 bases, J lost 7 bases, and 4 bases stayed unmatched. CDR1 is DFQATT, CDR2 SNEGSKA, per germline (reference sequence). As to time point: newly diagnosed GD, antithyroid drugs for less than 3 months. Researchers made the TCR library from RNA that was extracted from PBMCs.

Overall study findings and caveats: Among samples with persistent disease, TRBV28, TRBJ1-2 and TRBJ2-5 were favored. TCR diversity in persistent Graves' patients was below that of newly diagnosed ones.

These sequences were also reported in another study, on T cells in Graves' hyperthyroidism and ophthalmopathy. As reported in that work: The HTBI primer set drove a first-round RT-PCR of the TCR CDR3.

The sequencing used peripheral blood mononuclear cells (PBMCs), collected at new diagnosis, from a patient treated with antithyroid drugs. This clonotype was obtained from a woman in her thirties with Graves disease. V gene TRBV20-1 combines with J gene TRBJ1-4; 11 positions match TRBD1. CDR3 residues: CSATDRGPEKLFF. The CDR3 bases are TGCAGTGCGACGGACAGGGGGCCTGAAAAACTGTTTTTT.